This T cell receptor (beta chain) emerged from a study of monozygotic twins with inflammatory bowel disease. Germline-derived CDR1 and CDR2 are MNHEY and SVGEGT. The CDR3 extends over 13 amino acids. TCRdb re-called the 5' RACE reads; one entry per CDR3 protein, DNA not given. The sample table includes 200,000 to 250,000 distinct CDR3 sequences. About this clonotype: What it binds is not known.

Study outcomes and limitations: Some repertoire variability may stem from patients' differing immunosuppressive treatments. Those with IBD had lower TCRbeta diversity (inverse Simpson) than their healthy co-twins did.

The receptor comes from a human donor with ulcerative colitis or Crohn's disease, or a healthy co-twin of an affected twin (not recorded which). The chain joins TRBV6-2 or TRBV6-3 to TRBJ2-2. The sequencing input was blood. CDR3 residues: CASSYRFSGELFF.